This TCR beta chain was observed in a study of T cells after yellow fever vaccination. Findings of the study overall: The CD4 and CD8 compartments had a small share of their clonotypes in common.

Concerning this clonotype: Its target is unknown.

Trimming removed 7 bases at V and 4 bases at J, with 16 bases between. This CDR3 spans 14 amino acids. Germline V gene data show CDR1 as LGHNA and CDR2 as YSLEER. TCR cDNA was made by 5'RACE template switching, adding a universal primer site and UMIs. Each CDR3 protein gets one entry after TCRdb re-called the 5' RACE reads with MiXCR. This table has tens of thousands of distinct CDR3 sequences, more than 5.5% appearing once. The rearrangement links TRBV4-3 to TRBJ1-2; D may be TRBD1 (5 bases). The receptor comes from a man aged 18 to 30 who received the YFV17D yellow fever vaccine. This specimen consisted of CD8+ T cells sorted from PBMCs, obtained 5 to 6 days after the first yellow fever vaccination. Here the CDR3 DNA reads TGCGCCAGCACCCCCAACCATGGGGGCTATGGCTACACCTTC. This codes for CASTPNHGGYGYTF.